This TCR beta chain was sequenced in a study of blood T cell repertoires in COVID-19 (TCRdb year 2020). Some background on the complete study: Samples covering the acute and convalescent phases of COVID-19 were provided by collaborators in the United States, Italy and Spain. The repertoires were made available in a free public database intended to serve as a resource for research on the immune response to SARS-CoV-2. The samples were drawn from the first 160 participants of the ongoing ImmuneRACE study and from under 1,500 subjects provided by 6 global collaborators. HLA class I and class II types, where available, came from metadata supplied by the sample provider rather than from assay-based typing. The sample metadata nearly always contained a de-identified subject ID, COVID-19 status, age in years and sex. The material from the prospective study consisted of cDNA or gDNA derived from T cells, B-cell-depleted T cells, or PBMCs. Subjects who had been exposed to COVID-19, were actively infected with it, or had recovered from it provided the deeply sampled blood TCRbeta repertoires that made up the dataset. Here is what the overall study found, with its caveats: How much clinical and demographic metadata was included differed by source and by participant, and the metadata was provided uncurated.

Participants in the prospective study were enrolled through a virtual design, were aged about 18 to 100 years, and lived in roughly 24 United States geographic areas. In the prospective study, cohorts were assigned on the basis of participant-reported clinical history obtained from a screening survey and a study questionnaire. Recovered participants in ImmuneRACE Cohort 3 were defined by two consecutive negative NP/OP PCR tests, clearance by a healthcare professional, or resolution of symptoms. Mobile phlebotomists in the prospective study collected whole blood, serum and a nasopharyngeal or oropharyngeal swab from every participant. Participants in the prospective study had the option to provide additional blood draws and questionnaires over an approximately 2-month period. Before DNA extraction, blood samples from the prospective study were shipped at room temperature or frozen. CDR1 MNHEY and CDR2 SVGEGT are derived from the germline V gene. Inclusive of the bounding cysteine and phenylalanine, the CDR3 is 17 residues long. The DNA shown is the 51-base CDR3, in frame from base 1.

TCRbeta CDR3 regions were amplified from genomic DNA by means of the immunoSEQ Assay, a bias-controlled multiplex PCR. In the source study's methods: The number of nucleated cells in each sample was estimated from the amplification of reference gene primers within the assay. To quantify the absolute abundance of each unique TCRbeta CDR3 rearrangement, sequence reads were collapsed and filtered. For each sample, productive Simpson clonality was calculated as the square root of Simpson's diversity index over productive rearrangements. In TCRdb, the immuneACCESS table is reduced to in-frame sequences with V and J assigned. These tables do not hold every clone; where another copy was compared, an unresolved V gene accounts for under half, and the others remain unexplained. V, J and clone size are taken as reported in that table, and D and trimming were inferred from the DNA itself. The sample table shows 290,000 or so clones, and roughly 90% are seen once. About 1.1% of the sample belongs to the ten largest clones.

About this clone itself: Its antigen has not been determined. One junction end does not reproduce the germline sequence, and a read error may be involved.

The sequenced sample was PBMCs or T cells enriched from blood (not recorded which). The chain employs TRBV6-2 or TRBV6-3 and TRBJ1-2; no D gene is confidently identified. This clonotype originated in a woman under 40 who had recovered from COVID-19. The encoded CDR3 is CASSYSIRSPLVYDYTF. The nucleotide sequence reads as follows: TGTGCCAGCAGTTACTCGATTCGAAGCCCCCTGGTCTATGACTACACCTTC.